This TCR beta chain comes out of a study of response to subunit inactivated influenza vaccine. Germline trimming cut 5 bases from V and 12 bases from J; bases unmatched to any gene: 7. Germline-derived CDR1 and CDR2 are SEHNR and FQNEAQ (reference sequence). The length of the CDR3 is 14 residues. Study observations and caveats: Few new T cells, the authors suggested, are recruited by each seasonal influenza vaccination.

This clonotype appeared many times. Antigen specificity is unknown. TCRdb re-called the RT-PCR reads through MiXCR, storing one row per CDR3 protein. The sample lists roughly 760,000 distinct CDR3 sequences, around 21% seen once, with about 9.4% in the top ten. Sequencing was performed on PBMCs from blood, taken roughly 5 days after vaccination. The chain recombines TRBV7-9 with TRBJ2-1; TRBD2 matches at 13 bases. The TCR originated in a man in his fifties who received an inactivated influenza vaccine. The CDR3 is CASSRTSGGEVQFF. CDR3 nucleotide sequence: TGTGCCAGCAGCCGGACTAGCGGGGGAGAGGTGCAGTTCTTC.